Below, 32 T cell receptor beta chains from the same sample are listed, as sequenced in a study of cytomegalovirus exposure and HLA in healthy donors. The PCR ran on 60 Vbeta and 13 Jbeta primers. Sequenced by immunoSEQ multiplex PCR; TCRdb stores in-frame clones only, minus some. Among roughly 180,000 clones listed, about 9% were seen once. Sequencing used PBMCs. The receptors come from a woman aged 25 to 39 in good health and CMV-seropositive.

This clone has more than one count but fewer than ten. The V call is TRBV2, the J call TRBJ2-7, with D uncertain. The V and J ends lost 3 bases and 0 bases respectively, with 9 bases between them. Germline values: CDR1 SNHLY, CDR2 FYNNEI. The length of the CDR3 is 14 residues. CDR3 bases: TGTGCCAGCAGTGAGTCTACAGTCTCCTACGAGCAGTACTTC. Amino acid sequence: CASSESTVSYEQYF.

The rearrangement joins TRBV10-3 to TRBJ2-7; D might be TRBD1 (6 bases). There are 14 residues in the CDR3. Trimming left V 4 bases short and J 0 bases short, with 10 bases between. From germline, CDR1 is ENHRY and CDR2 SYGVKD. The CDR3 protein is CAISGRQDSYEQYF. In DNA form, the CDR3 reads TGTGCCATCAGTGGTAGACAGGACTCCTACGAGCAGTACTTC.

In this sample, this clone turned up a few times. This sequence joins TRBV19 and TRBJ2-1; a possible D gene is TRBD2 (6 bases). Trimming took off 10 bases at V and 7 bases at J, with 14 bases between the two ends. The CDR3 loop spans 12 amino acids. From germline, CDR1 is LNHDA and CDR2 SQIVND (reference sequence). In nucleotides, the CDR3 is TGTGCCACCAGGGACTGGCGGAATGAGCAGTTCTTC. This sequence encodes CATRDWRNEQFF.

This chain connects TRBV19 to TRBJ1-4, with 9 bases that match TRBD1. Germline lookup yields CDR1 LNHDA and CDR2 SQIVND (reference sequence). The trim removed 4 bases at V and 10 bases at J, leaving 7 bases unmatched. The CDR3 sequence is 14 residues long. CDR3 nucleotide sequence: TGTGCCAGTAGTAAGGGACAGGGAGAGGTAAAACTGTTTTTT. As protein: CASSKGQGEVKLFF.

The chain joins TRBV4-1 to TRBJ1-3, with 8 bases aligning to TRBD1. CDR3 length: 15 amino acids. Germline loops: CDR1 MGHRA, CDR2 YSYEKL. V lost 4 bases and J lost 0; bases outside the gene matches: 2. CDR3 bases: TGCGCCAGCAGCCTCGACAGGGGCTCTGGAAACACCATATATTTT. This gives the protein CASSLDRGSGNTIYF.

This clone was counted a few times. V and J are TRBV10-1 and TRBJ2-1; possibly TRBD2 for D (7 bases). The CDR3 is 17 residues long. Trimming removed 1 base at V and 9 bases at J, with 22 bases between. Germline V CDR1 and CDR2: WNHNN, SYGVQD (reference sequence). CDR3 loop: CASSEFGLGRGMAEQFF. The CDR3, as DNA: TGCGCCAGCAGTGAGTTCGGCCTTGGGAGGGGGATGGCTGAGCAGTTCTTC.

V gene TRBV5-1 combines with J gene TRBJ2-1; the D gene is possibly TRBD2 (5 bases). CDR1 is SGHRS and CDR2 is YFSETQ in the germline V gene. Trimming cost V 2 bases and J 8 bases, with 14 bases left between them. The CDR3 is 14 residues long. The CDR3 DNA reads TGCGCCAGCAGCTTAATGAGGGAGACGGATGAGCAGTTCTTC. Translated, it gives CASSLMRETDEQFF.

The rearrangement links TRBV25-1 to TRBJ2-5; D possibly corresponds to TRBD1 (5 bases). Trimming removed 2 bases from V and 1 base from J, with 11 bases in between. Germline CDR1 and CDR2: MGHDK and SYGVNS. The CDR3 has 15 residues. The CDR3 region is CASSEGASLQETQYF. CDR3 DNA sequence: TGTGCCAGCAGTGAAGGGGCGTCACTCCAAGAGACCCAGTACTTC.

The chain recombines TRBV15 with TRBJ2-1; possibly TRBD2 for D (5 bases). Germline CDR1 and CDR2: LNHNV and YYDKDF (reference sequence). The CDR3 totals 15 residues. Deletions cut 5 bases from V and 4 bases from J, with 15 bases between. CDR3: CATSRRPEGYNEQFF. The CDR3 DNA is TGTGCCACCAGCCGACGACCTGAGGGTTACAATGAGCAGTTCTTC.

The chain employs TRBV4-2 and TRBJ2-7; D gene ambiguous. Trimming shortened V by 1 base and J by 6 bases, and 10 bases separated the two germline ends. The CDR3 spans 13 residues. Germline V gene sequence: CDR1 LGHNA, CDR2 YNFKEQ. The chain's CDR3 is CASSQGRSFEQYF. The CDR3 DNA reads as TGTGCCAGCAGCCAAGGGAGATCGTTCGAGCAGTACTTC.

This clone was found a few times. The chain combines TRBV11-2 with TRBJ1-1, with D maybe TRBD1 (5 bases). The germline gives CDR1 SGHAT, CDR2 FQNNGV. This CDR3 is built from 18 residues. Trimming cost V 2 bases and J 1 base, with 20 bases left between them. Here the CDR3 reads CASSLRNRPSIPNTEAFF. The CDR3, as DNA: TGTGCCAGCAGCTTACGGAACAGGCCCAGCATTCCGAACACTGAAGCTTTCTTT. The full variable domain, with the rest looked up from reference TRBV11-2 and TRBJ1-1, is EAGVAQSPRYKIIEKRQSVAFWCNPISGHATLYWYQQILGQGPKLLIQFQNNGVVDDSQLPKDRFSAERLKGVDSTLKIQPAKLEDSAVYLCASSLRNRPSIPNTEAFFGQGTRLTVV.

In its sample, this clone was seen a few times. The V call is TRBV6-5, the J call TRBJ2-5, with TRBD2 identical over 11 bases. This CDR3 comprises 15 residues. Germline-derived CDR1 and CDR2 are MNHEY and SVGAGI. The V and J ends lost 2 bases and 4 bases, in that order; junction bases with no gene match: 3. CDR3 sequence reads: CASSYLAGGLETQYF. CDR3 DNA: TGTGCCAGCAGTTACCTAGCGGGAGGTCTAGAGACCCAGTACTTC.

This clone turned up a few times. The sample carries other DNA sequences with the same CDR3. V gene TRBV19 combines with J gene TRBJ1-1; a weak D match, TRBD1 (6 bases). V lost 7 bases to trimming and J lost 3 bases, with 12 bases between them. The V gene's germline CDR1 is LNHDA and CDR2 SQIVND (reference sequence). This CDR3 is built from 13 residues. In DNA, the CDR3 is TGTGCCAGTAACAGAGAGGGGGACACTGAAGCTTTCTTT. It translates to CASNREGDTEAFF.

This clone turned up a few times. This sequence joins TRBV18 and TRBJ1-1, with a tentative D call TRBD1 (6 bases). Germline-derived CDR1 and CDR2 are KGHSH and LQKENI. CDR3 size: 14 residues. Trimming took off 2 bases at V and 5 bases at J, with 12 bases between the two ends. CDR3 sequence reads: CASSPVTGITEAFF. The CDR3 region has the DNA TGTGCCAGCTCACCAGTGACAGGTATTACTGAAGCTTTCTTT. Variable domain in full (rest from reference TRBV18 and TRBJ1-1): NAGVMQNPRHLVRRRGQEARLRCSPMKGHSHVYWYRQLPEEGLKFMVYLQKENIIDESGMPKERFSAEFPKEGPSILRIQQVVRGDSAAYFCASSPVTGITEAFFGQGTRLTVV.

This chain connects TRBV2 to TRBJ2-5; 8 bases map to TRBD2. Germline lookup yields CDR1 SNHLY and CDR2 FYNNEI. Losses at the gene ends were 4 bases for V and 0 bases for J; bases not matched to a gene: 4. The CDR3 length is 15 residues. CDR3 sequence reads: CASSAGGEYQETQYF. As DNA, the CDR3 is TGTGCCAGCAGTGCCGGGGGGGAGTACCAAGAGACCCAGTACTTC.

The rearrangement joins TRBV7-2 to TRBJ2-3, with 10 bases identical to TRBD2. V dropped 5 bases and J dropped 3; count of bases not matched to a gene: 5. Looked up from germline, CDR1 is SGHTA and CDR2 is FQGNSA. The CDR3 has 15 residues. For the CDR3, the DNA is TGTGCCAGCAGCCACCTAGCGGGAGCAACAGATACGCAGTATTTT. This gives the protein CASSHLAGATDTQYF.

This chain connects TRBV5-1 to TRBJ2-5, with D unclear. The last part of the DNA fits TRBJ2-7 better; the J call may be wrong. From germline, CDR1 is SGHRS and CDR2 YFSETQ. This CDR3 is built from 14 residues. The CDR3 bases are TGCGCCAGCAGCTTGGTTCCAGGCGCCTACGAGCAGTACTTC. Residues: CASSLVPGAYEQYF.

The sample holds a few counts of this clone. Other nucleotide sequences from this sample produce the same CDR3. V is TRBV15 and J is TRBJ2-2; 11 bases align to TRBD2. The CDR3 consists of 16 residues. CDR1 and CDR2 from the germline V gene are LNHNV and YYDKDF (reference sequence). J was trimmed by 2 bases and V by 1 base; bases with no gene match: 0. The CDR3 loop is CATSRGLAGNTGELFF. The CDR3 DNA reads TGTGCCACCAGCAGAGGACTAGCGGGAAACACCGGGGAGCTGTTTTTT. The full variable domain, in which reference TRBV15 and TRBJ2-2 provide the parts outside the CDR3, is DAMVIQNPRYQVTQFGKPVTLSCSQTLNHNVMYWYQQKSSQAPKLLFHYYDKDFNNEADTPDNFQSRRPNTSFCFLDIRSPGLGDTAMYLCATSRGLAGNTGELFFGEGSRLTVL.

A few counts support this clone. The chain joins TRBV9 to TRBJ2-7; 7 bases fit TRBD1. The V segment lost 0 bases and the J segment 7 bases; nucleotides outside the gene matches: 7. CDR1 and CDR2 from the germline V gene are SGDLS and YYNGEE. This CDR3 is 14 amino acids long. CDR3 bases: TGTGCCAGCAGCGTAGAAGGCAGGGGGTGGGAGCAGTACTTC. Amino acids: CASSVEGRGWEQYF.

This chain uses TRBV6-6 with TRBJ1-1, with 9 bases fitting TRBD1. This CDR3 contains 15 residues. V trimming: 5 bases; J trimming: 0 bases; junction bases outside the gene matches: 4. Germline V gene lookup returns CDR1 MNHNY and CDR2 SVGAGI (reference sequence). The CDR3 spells CASSTDRGMNTEAFF. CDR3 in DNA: TGTGCCAGCAGTACGGACAGGGGAATGAACACTGAAGCTTTCTTT.

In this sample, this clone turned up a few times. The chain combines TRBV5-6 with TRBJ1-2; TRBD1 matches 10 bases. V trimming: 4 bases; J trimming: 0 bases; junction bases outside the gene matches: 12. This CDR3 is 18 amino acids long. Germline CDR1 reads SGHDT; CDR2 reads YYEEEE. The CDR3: CASSPSTGGAKANYGYTF. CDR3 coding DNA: TGTGCCAGCAGCCCCTCGACAGGGGGCGCGAAAGCTAACTATGGCTACACCTTC.

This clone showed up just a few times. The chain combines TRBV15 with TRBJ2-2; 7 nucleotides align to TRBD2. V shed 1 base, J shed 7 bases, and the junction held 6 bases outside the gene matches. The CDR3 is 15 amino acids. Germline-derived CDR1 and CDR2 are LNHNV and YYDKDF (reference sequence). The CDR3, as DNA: TGTGCCACCAGCAGAGGGCGGGAGATGGGCGGGGAGCTGTTTTTT. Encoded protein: CATSRGREMGGELFF.

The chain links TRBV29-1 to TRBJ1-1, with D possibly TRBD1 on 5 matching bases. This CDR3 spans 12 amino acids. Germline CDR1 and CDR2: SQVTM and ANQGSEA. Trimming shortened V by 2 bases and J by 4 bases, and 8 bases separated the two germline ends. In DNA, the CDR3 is TGCAGCGTTGAAAGGGGTTCCACTGAAGCTTTCTTT. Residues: CSVERGSTEAFF.

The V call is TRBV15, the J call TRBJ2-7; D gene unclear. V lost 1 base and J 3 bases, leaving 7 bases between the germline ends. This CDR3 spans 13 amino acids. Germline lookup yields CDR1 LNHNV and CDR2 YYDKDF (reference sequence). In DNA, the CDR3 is TGTGCCACCAGCAGAGGGCAGATCTACGAGCAGTACTTC. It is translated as CATSRGQIYEQYF.

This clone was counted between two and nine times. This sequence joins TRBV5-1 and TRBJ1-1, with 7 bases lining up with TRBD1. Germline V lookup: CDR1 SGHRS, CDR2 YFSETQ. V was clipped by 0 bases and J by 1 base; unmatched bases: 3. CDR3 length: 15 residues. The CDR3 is CASSLGPGGNTEAFF. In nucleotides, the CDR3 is TGCGCCAGCAGCTTGGGGCCAGGGGGGAACACTGAAGCTTTCTTT.

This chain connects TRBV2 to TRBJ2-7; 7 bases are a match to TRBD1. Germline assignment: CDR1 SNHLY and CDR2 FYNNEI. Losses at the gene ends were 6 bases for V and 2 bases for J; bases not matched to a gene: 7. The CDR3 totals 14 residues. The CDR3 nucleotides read TGTGCCAGCAGGGGACAGATTACGACCTACGAGCAGTACTTC. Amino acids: CASRGQITTYEQYF.

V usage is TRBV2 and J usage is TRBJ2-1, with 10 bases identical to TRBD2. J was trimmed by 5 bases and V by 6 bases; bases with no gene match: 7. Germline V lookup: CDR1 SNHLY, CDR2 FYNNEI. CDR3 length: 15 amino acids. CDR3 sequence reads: CASRQDLAGDNEQFF. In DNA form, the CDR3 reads TGTGCCAGCAGGCAGGATCTAGCGGGAGACAATGAGCAGTTCTTC.

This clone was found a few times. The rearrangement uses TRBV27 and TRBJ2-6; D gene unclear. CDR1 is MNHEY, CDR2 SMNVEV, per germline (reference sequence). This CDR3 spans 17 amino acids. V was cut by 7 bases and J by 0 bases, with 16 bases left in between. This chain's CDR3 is CASMSRLSNSGANVLTF. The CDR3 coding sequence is TGTGCCAGCATGAGTAGACTCTCAAACTCTGGGGCCAACGTCCTGACTTTC.

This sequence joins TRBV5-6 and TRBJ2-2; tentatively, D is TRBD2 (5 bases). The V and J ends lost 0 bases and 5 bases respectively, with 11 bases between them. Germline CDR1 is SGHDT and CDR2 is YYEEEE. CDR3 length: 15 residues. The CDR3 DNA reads TGTGCCAGCAGCTTGGGGGAGAGGCGGACCGGGGAGCTGTTTTTT. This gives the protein CASSLGERRTGELFF.

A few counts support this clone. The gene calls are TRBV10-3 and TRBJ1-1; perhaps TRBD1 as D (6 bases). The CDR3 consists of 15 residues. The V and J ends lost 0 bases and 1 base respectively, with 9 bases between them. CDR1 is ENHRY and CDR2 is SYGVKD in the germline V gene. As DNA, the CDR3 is TGTGCCATCAGTGAGTCGGGACACCCGAACACTGAAGCTTTCTTT. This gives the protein CAISESGHPNTEAFF.

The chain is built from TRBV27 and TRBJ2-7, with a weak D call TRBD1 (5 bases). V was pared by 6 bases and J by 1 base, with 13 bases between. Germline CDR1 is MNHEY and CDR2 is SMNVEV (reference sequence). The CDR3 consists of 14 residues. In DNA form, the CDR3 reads TGTGCCAGCAGCCAGGGATTTGGGTCCTACGAGCAGTACTTC. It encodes CASSQGFGSYEQYF.

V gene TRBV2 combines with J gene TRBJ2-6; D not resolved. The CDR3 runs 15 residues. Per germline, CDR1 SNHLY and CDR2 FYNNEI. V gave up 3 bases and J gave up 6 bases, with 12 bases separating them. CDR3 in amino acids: CASSDTAVQANVLTF. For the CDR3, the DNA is TGTGCCAGCAGTGACACGGCGGTGCAGGCCAACGTCCTGACTTTC.